This T cell receptor beta chain appears in the sequencing data of a study of cytomegalovirus exposure and HLA in healthy donors. V was shortened by 3 bases and J by 0 bases, with 8 bases between the two germline ends. The CDR3 has 15 residues. The germline V gene has CDR1 SNHLY and CDR2 FYNNEI. Concerning this clone itself: The antigen is not known.

PCR was performed using 60 Vbeta and 13 Jbeta primers. The data were produced by immunoSEQ multiplex PCR, yet TCRdb's version contains in-frame clones alone and is incomplete. Seen here are about 110,000 clones, 77% observed once, and the top ten hold 4.2%. Study-level results: A later analysis linked a missense variant in DCLRE1C to the trimming of TCR beta V and J genes.

The donors comprised healthy bone marrow donors. This TCR was sampled from a male donor in good health and CMV-seronegative. The rearrangement joins TRBV2 to TRBJ2-2; D is unclear. Specimen: PBMCs. The CDR3, as DNA: TGTGCCAGCAGTGAGGGCAGTACGAACACCGGGGAGCTGTTTTTT. Encoded protein: CASSEGSTNTGELFF.